These T cell receptor beta chains were read from a single sample in a study of siplizumab effects on memory and regulatory T cells. Method: immunoSEQ multiplex PCR; TCRdb's copy keeps in-frame clones and lacks some. The data contain about 100,000 clones, roughly 93% of them singletons. Sequenced: non-Treg CD4+ T cells sorted from blood. These TCRs come from a human donor in good health. Both conserved end residues are part of each CDR3. The order of the fields is D gene, J gene, clone size, V gene, CDR3 DNA, CDR3 protein. A D gene is named only where the DNA matches it firmly. Size values are once, few and many counts, or a class for expanded clones, and some rows have none.

d_gene: NA; j_gene: TRBJ2-7; abundance: NA; v_gene: TRBV6-1; CDR3nt: TGTGCCAGCCAATTGGCTTACCCTAGAGACGAGCAGTACTTC; CDR3aa: CASQLAYPRDEQYF
d_gene: NA; j_gene: TRBJ2-1; abundance: NA; v_gene: TRBV19; CDR3nt: TGTGCCAGTAGTATAGCCCCCTCCTTGAATGAGCAGTTCTTC; CDR3aa: CASSIAPSLNEQFF
d_gene: NA; j_gene: TRBJ2-5; abundance: once; v_gene: TRBV4-1; CDR3nt: TGCGCCAGCAGCCACCCGCTGCTAAGAGGGGGCCAAGAGACCCAGTACTTC; CDR3aa: CASSHPLLRGGQETQYF
d_gene: NA; j_gene: TRBJ1-3; abundance: NA; v_gene: TRBV6-5; CDR3nt: TGTGCCAGCAGTAACAAGGCTGGAAACACCATATATTTT; CDR3aa: CASSNKAGNTIYF
d_gene: NA; j_gene: TRBJ2-3; abundance: NA; v_gene: TRBV28; CDR3nt: TGTGCCAGCTATTGGTCCGCATCAGTGGGGGGCGAAAGCACAGATACGCAGTATTTT; CDR3aa: CASYWSASVGGESTDTQYF
d_gene: TRBD1; j_gene: TRBJ2-7; abundance: NA; v_gene: TRBV5-1; CDR3nt: TGCGCCAGCATCTCCCCCAGGGACAGAAACTACGAGCAGTACTTC; CDR3aa: CASISPRDRNYEQYF
d_gene: NA; j_gene: TRBJ2-6; abundance: NA; v_gene: TRBV6-6; CDR3nt: TGTGCCACCGAACAGCCCTTCTCTGGGGCCAACGTCCTGACTTTC; CDR3aa: CATEQPFSGANVLTF
d_gene: NA; j_gene: TRBJ2-6; abundance: NA; v_gene: TRBV12-5; CDR3nt: TGTGCTAGTGGTTTGTCGGGGTTTGGGGCCAACGTCCTGACTTTC; CDR3aa: CASGLSGFGANVLTF
d_gene: TRBD1; j_gene: TRBJ1-1; abundance: once; v_gene: TRBV11-3; CDR3nt: TGTGCCAGCAGCTTAGCAGGGGGCGCGACTGAAGCTTTCTTT; CDR3aa: CASSLAGGATEAFF
d_gene: TRBD2; j_gene: TRBJ2-7; abundance: NA; v_gene: TRBV5-1; CDR3nt: TGCGCCAGCAGCTTACTAGCGGGAGTAGGAGAGCAGTACTTC; CDR3aa: CASSLLAGVGEQYF
d_gene: NA; j_gene: TRBJ1-4; abundance: NA; v_gene: TRBV28; CDR3nt: TGTGCCAGCAGTTTACCCCTACAGGGATTCACCGATGAAAAACTGTTTTTT; CDR3aa: CASSLPLQGFTDEKLFF
d_gene: NA; j_gene: TRBJ1-2; abundance: NA; v_gene: TRBV5-6; CDR3nt: TGTGCCAGCAGCGGGTCAGGGGCCTATGGCTACACCTTC; CDR3aa: CASSGSGAYGYTF
d_gene: TRBD1; j_gene: TRBJ1-2; abundance: NA; v_gene: TRBV28; CDR3nt: TGTGCCAGCAGTTTTGGAACGGACAGGGTTGGCTACACCTTC; CDR3aa: CASSFGTDRVGYTF
d_gene: TRBD2; j_gene: TRBJ2-5; abundance: NA; v_gene: TRBV18; CDR3nt: TGTGCCAGCGGACTAGCGGGAGCGAAAGAGACCCAGTACTTC; CDR3aa: CASGLAGAKETQYF
d_gene: NA; j_gene: TRBJ2-1; abundance: NA; v_gene: TRBV9; CDR3nt: TGTGCCAGCAGCGTAGAAAGCCAGACCAGCATTATCTTC; CDR3aa: CASSVESQTSIIF
d_gene: NA; j_gene: TRBJ2-5; abundance: NA; v_gene: TRBV28; CDR3nt: TGTGCCAGCAGGGACAGACTAGCCCCCCAGACCCAGTACTTC; CDR3aa: CASRDRLAPQTQYF
d_gene: TRBD1; j_gene: TRBJ1-2; abundance: NA; v_gene: TRBV28; CDR3nt: TGTGCCAGCAGCACCGGGACAGCACTCTATGGCTACACCTTC; CDR3aa: CASSTGTALYGYTF
d_gene: TRBD1; j_gene: TRBJ2-6; abundance: NA; v_gene: TRBV23-1; CDR3nt: TGCGCCAGCAGTCAATCGCTGGGCCGGGACAGACCTATAACTGGGGCCAACGTCCTGACTTTC; CDR3aa: CASSQSLGRDRPITGANVLTF
d_gene: TRBD2; j_gene: TRBJ2-7; abundance: NA; v_gene: TRBV10-3; CDR3nt: TGTGCCATCAGTGAGTATCTGCGGGAGGGCTACGAGCAGTACTTC; CDR3aa: CAISEYLREGYEQYF
d_gene: NA; j_gene: TRBJ2-7; abundance: NA; v_gene: TRBV6-1; CDR3nt: TGTGCCAGCAGCCAAGAGGGTCTCTACGAGCAGTACTTC; CDR3aa: CASSQEGLYEQYF
d_gene: TRBD1; j_gene: TRBJ1-1; abundance: NA; v_gene: TRBV23-1; CDR3nt: TGCGCCAGCAGTCAATCGGGGTTTACAGGGGTGGGATTGAACACTGAAGCTTTCTTT; CDR3aa: CASSQSGFTGVGLNTEAFF
d_gene: TRBD1; j_gene: TRBJ1-1; abundance: NA; v_gene: TRBV6-5; CDR3nt: TGTGCCAGCAGTTACGCGCCCGGGACAGGGGGTTTAGCTTTCTTT; CDR3aa: CASSYAPGTGGLAFF
d_gene: NA; j_gene: TRBJ2-7; abundance: NA; v_gene: TRBV18; CDR3nt: TGTGCCAGCTCATTCGCAGGGGTGGGGAGCTACGAGCAGTACTTC; CDR3aa: CASSFAGVGSYEQYF
d_gene: NA; j_gene: TRBJ2-7; abundance: NA; v_gene: TRBV28; CDR3nt: TGTGCCAGCAGCCCTGGCAGGGCTTACGAGCAGTACTTC; CDR3aa: CASSPGRAYEQYF
d_gene: NA; j_gene: TRBJ1-2; abundance: NA; v_gene: TRBV6-5; CDR3nt: TGTGCCAGCGCGGGGCAGGAAAAGAACTATGGCTACACCTTC; CDR3aa: CASAGQEKNYGYTF
d_gene: NA; j_gene: TRBJ2-7; abundance: NA; v_gene: TRBV5-1; CDR3nt: TGCGCCAGCAGCTTTTCCGGCATCTACGAGCAGTACTTC; CDR3aa: CASSFSGIYEQYF
d_gene: NA; j_gene: TRBJ1-3; abundance: NA; v_gene: TRBV5-1; CDR3nt: TGCGCCAGCAGCTTGGCGGTTGGAGGAAGCTCTGGAAACACCATATATTTT; CDR3aa: CASSLAVGGSSGNTIYF
d_gene: NA; j_gene: TRBJ2-3; abundance: NA; v_gene: TRBV5-1; CDR3nt: TGCGCCAGCAGCTTGGGGAGCGGAAGGGCAGATACGCAGTATTTT; CDR3aa: CASSLGSGRADTQYF
d_gene: NA; j_gene: TRBJ2-3; abundance: NA; v_gene: TRBV6-5; CDR3nt: TGTGCCAGCAGTTTACGGATCTACCTAAACACAGATACGCAGTATTTT; CDR3aa: CASSLRIYLNTDTQYF
d_gene: NA; j_gene: TRBJ1-1; abundance: NA; v_gene: TRBV6-6; CDR3nt: TGTGCCAGCAGCCGACGTACCGTAGGGGGCACTGAAGCTTTCTTT; CDR3aa: CASSRRTVGGTEAFF
d_gene: NA; j_gene: TRBJ1-6; abundance: NA; v_gene: TRBV30; CDR3nt: TGTGCCTGGATGAGGGATCATTCACCCCTCCACTTT; CDR3aa: CAWMRDHSPLHF
d_gene: TRBD1; j_gene: TRBJ2-3; abundance: NA; v_gene: TRBV19; CDR3nt: TGTGCCATACCAGGACAGGGGGCGGCAGATACGCAGTATTTT; CDR3aa: CAIPGQGAADTQYF
d_gene: TRBD1; j_gene: TRBJ1-4; abundance: NA; v_gene: TRBV2; CDR3nt: TGTGCCAGCAGGGGGACAGGGGTTGCTAATGAAAAACTGTTTTTT; CDR3aa: CASRGTGVANEKLFF
d_gene: NA; j_gene: TRBJ1-1; abundance: NA; v_gene: TRBV2; CDR3nt: TGTGCCAGCGGCTCGCACACTGAAGCTTTCTTT; CDR3aa: CASGSHTEAFF
d_gene: NA; j_gene: TRBJ2-7; abundance: NA; v_gene: TRBV7-2; CDR3nt: TGTGCCAGCAGCCCGCCTTTGTGGCAGCGGCACGAGCAGTACTTC; CDR3aa: CASSPPLWQRHEQYF
d_gene: NA; j_gene: TRBJ2-6; abundance: NA; v_gene: TRBV5-4; CDR3nt: TGTGCCAGCAGCATAGGCAGGTCCCGGGGGGCCAACGTCCTGACTTTC; CDR3aa: CASSIGRSRGANVLTF
d_gene: NA; j_gene: TRBJ2-3; abundance: NA; v_gene: TRBV27; CDR3nt: TGTGCCAGCAGTTTAGGGCGTGGTACGCAGTATTTT; CDR3aa: CASSLGRGTQYF
d_gene: TRBD1; j_gene: TRBJ1-2; abundance: NA; v_gene: TRBV19; CDR3nt: TGTGCCAGTAGTATCCGGGACAGGGTTGCTGGCTACACCTTC; CDR3aa: CASSIRDRVAGYTF
d_gene: NA; j_gene: TRBJ2-2; abundance: once; v_gene: TRBV6-4; CDR3nt: TGTGCCAGCAGTGAAACCAGGGACACCGGGGAGCTGTTTTTT; CDR3aa: CASSETRDTGELFF
d_gene: NA; j_gene: TRBJ2-6; abundance: NA; v_gene: TRBV28; CDR3nt: TGTGCCAGCAGTTTTGAGGGGGGCGCTTCAGGGGCCAACGTCCTGACTTTC; CDR3aa: CASSFEGGASGANVLTF
d_gene: NA; j_gene: TRBJ1-4; abundance: NA; v_gene: TRBV2; CDR3nt: TGTGCCAGCAGTTTCCGGGCCCTAAATGAAAAACTGTTTTTT; CDR3aa: CASSFRALNEKLFF
d_gene: TRBD1; j_gene: TRBJ1-1; abundance: NA; v_gene: TRBV2; CDR3nt: TGTGCCAGCAAGCGACAGGGGTTGAACACTGAAGCTTTCTTT; CDR3aa: CASKRQGLNTEAFF